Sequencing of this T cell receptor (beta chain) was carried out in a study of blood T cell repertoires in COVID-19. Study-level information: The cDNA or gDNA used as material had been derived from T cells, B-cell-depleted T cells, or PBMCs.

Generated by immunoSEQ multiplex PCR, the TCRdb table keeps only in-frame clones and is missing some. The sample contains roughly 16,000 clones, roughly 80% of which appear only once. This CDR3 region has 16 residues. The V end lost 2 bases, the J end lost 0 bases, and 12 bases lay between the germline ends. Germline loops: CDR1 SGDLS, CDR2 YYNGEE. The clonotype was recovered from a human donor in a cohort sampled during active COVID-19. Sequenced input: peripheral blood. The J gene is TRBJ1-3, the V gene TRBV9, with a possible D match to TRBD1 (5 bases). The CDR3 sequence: CASSVGGGSSGNTIYF. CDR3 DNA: TGTGCCAGCAGCGTGGGGGGAGGAAGCTCTGGAAACACCATATATTTT.